These 32 T cell receptor beta chains share one sample of origin, sequenced in a study of human T cells and chemical hapten exposure. TCRdb ran MiXCR on the RACE reads and lists one entry per CDR3 protein. The sample records about 380,000 distinct CDR3 sequences, around 4.8% being singletons. Time point indicated: patch test 1, 2 weeks after DPC sensitization. As to treatment: therapeutic diphenylcyclopropenone sensitization with weekly scalp DPC. This sample comprised whole blood, obtained in connection with sensitization to the hapten diphenylcyclopropenone (DPC). The source is a woman in her forties or fifties with alopecia areata. Some clones in this sample may be carry-over from other donors' samples.

This clonotype was picked up many times. V and J are TRBV20-1 and TRBJ2-3; TRBD2 aligns across 14 bases. Trimming cost V 6 bases and J 4 bases; bases outside gene matches: 9. The CDR3 consists of 16 residues. The germline gives CDR1 DFQATT, CDR2 SNEGSKA (reference sequence). CDR3: CSATAGLAGGSDTQYF. The CDR3 DNA is TGCAGTGCGACTGCCGGACTAGCGGGAGGTTCAGATACGCAGTATTTT.

This clonotype showed up just a few times. V is TRBV2 and J is TRBJ1-2, with unresolved D. Germline assignment: CDR1 SNHLY and CDR2 FYNNEI. Trimming left V 3 bases short and J 4 bases short, with 15 bases between. This CDR3 comprises 15 residues. The CDR3 nucleotides read TGTGCCAGCAGTGAGAGAGGTGGCCCTACCTATGGCTACACCTTC. This encodes CASSERGGPTYGYTF.

This clonotype showed up just a few times. This chain connects TRBV4-1 to TRBJ2-3; TRBD1 agrees at 9 bases. CDR1 is MGHRA, CDR2 YSYEKL, per germline. V trimming: 1 base; J trimming: 2 bases; junction bases outside the gene matches: 13. CDR3 length: 19 amino acids. The CDR3 sequence is CASSQVTIPGQGSTDTQYF. CDR3 DNA sequence: TGCGCCAGCAGCCAAGTTACTATTCCGGGACAGGGATCCACAGATACGCAGTATTTT.

This clonotype was seen ten or more times. The chain couples TRBV29-1 to TRBJ2-7; D gene uncertain. Germline CDR1 and CDR2: SQVTM and ANQGSEA. The V gene lost 4 bases and the J gene lost 2 bases, with 6 bases spanning the gap. This CDR3 has 11 amino acids. The CDR3 DNA reads as TGCAGCGTTGGTCCCGCCTACGAGCAGTACTTC. Protein: CSVGPAYEQYF.

This clonotype showed up many times. The rearrangement joins TRBV24-1 to TRBJ2-1; 11 nucleotides align to TRBD2. This CDR3 comprises 17 residues. Unmatched junction bases numbered 5, after V lost 3 bases and J lost 2 bases. CDR1 KGHDR and CDR2 SFDVKD come from the germline V gene. The CDR3 spells CATSDGASGRTYNEQFF. CDR3 sequence (DNA): TGTGCCACCAGTGATGGGGCTAGCGGGAGGACCTACAATGAGCAGTTCTTC.

This clonotype was seen repeatedly, ten times or more. The chain has TRBV6-5 and TRBJ2-1, with TRBD2 as a possible D gene (6 bases). V was trimmed by 3 bases and J by 8 bases, leaving 17 bases between them. This CDR3 is built from 15 residues. Germline-derived CDR1 and CDR2 are MNHEY and SVGAGI. CDR3 in DNA: TGTGCCAGCAGTTATTCGGGCGCTCCGGGGGATGAGCAGTTCTTC. Translating gives CASSYSGAPGDEQFF.

This clonotype was seen at least ten times. This rearrangement joins TRBV3-1 to TRBJ1-1, with D possibly TRBD1 on 6 matching bases. The germline CDR1 and CDR2 sequences are LGHDT and YNNKEL (reference sequence). V gave up 3 bases and J gave up 1 base, with 12 bases separating them. The CDR3 sequence is 15 residues long. The CDR3, as DNA: TGTGCCAGCAGCCACTCCGGGACATCGAACACTGAAGCTTTCTTT. Translation gives CASSHSGTSNTEAFF.

In regard to this clonotype: Sequence at one end of the junction differs from germline and may be a read error. The rearrangement joins TRBV7-2 to TRBJ2-7; TRBD2 agrees at 14 bases. Germline V gene lookup returns CDR1 SGHTA and CDR2 FQGNSA. The CDR3 spans 16 residues. The CDR3 DNA is TGTGCCAGCAGCTTCGGACTAGCGGGAGGTTTGAACGAGCAGCACTTC. Translated: CASSFGLAGGLNEQHF.

This clonotype was seen ten or more times. This sequence joins TRBV12-3 or TRBV12-4 and TRBJ2-5; D is ambiguous. The CDR3 runs 15 residues. The V end lost 5 bases, the J end lost 2 bases, and 15 bases lay between the germline ends. The CDR3 nucleotides are TGTGCCAGCAGTCCCTGGCTAACGCTTCAAGAGACCCAGTACTTC. This encodes CASSPWLTLQETQYF.

This chain connects TRBV20-1 to TRBJ2-2; TRBD2 aligns across 12 bases. The V segment lost 1 base and the J segment 5 bases; nucleotides outside the gene matches: 2. The CDR3 consists of 15 residues. The germline V gene has CDR1 DFQATT and CDR2 SNEGSKA (reference sequence). The CDR3 region has the DNA TGCAGTGCTAGAGTGGGGACTAGCGGGACCGGGGAGCTGTTTTTT. Translated, it gives CSARVGTSGTGELFF.

The gene calls are TRBV10-3 and TRBJ1-1; no reliable D call. Looked up from germline, CDR1 is ENHRY and CDR2 is SYGVKD. V lost 2 bases and J lost 1, with 8 bases in between. The length of the CDR3 is 14 residues. As DNA, the CDR3 is TGTGCCATCAGTGAGGGGCAGCAGAACACTGAAGCTTTCTTT. This codes for CAISEGQQNTEAFF.

This clonotype was observed at least ten times. The chain joins TRBV28 to TRBJ2-7; weak D call: TRBD2 (5 bases). Germline loops: CDR1 MDHEN, CDR2 SYDVKM. The V gene lost 7 bases and the J gene lost 0 bases, with 16 bases spanning the gap. The CDR3 has 15 amino acids. CDR3 nucleotide sequence: TGTGCCAGCAAGAGGGTGGTGGAGAGCTCCTACGAGCAGTACTTC. Protein sequence: CASKRVVESSYEQYF.

This clonotype was observed a few times. This sequence joins TRBV25-1 and TRBJ2-1; 10 bases are shared with TRBD2. The CDR3 covers 17 residues. Unmatched junction bases numbered 5, after V lost 3 bases and J lost 0 bases. Germline V CDR1 and CDR2: MGHDK, SYGVNS. The DNA for the CDR3 is TGTGCCAGCAGTGATCCGGGACTAGCGAGCTCCTACAATGAGCAGTTCTTC. Encoded protein: CASSDPGLASSYNEQFF.

The table lists this clonotype with many counts. The chain combines TRBV28 with TRBJ2-5, with D unresolved. The CDR3 runs to 13 residues. CDR1 and CDR2 (germline): MDHEN, SYDVKM. V shed 8 bases and J shed 1 base, with 11 bases lying between them. This CDR3 is CASSWALQETQYF. CDR3 coding DNA: TGTGCCAGCTCCTGGGCCCTCCAAGAGACCCAGTACTTC.

This clonotype was counted between two and nine times. This chain links TRBV9 with TRBJ1-1; D not certain. CDR3 length: 17 residues. Trimming stripped 0 bases from V and 0 bases from J, with 15 bases between. Germline V gene data show CDR1 as SGDLS and CDR2 as YYNGEE. DNA of the CDR3: TGTGCCAGCAGCGTAGGAGCCAGCCTAGCTTTGAACACTGAAGCTTTCTTT. It encodes CASSVGASLALNTEAFF. Full variable domain (remainder filled in from reference TRBV9 and TRBJ1-1): DSGVTQTPKHLITATGQRVTLRCSPRSGDLSVYWYQQSLDQGLQFLIQYYNGEERAKGNILERFSAQQFPDLHSELNLSSLELGDSALYFCASSVGASLALNTEAFFGQGTRLTVV.

Ten or more counts support this clonotype. The chain uses TRBV5-1 and TRBJ2-3; D is perhaps TRBD2 (6 bases). Germline-derived CDR1 and CDR2 are SGHRS and YFSETQ. This CDR3 spans 16 amino acids. V was cut by 4 bases and J by 1 base, with 16 bases left in between. DNA for the CDR3: TGCGCCAGCAGCCCTGGCTCCGGGGGAGGCACAGATACGCAGTATTTT. Residues: CASSPGSGGGTDTQYF.

This clonotype was picked up many times. The V gene is TRBV9, the J gene TRBJ1-5; 10 nucleotides match TRBD1. Germline V gives CDR1 SGDLS, CDR2 YYNGEE. The CDR3 has 17 amino acids. V lost 4 bases, J lost 2 bases, and 9 bases stayed unmatched. The CDR3 DNA reads as TGTGCCAGCAGCTCCGGGACAGGGGAAAGGGGCAATCAGCCCCAGCATTTT. It specifies CASSSGTGERGNQPQHF.

This clonotype was seen at least ten times. CDR3 DNA: TGCGCCAGCAGCTCTCTAAGGGGGGAGGCCGAGCAGTACTTC. This codes for CASSSLRGEAEQYF. The rearrangement links TRBV10-2 to TRBJ2-7; the D gene could be TRBD1 or TRBD2 (6 bases each). Germline V lookup: CDR1 WSHSY, CDR2 SAAADI. V dropped 6 bases and J dropped 6 bases, with 18 bases sitting between them. The CDR3 sequence is 14 residues long.

This clonotype was counted ten times or more. The chain is built from TRBV28 and TRBJ2-7; 7 nucleotides agree with TRBD1. CDR1 and CDR2 from the germline V gene are MDHEN and SYDVKM. The CDR3 is 12 amino acids. With 7 bases clipped from V and 7 bases from J, the junction kept 7 bases outside the gene matches. DNA for the CDR3: TGTGCCAGCACCCAAGGGGGCTATGAGCAGTACTTC. This encodes CASTQGGYEQYF.

Ten or more counts support this clonotype. V usage is TRBV12-3 or TRBV12-4 and J usage is TRBJ1-1, with TRBD1 identical over 7 bases. V shed 7 bases and J 6 bases; nucleotides not matched to a gene: 8. The CDR3 loop spans 13 amino acids. In DNA form, the CDR3 reads TGTGCCAGCACACCGGGACAGAGAGCTGAAGCTTTCTTT. Protein: CASTPGQRAEAFF.

The chain is built from TRBV20-1 and TRBJ1-3, with TRBD1 identical over 9 bases. This CDR3 has 16 residues. Germline loops: CDR1 DFQATT, CDR2 SNEGSKA (reference sequence). V was pared by 4 bases and J by 4 bases, with 11 bases of the junction left unmatched. This chain's CDR3 is CSAKRKQGAGGNTIYF. DNA for the CDR3: TGCAGTGCTAAACGCAAACAGGGGGCTGGGGGAAACACCATATATTTT.

Regarding this clonotype: This clone may be a read error of a much larger clone one base away. This rearrangement joins TRBV12-3 or TRBV12-4 to TRBJ2-6, with 9 bases matching TRBD1. Losses at the gene ends were 10 bases for V and 0 bases for J; bases not matched to a gene: 10. CDR3 length equals 17 residues. This chain's CDR3 is CANRSQGAASGANVLTF. The CDR3 DNA is TGTGCCAACAGGTCACAGGGGGCTGCCTCTGGGGCCAACGTCCTGACTTTC.

This clonotype has a count of ten or more. The genes are TRBV4-1 and TRBJ1-1; D is undetermined. V was clipped by 0 bases and J by 3 bases, with 14 bases between them. The length of the CDR3 is 16 residues. Germline CDR1 MGHRA, CDR2 YSYEKL. CDR3 sequence (DNA): TGCGCCAGCAGCCAAGAACCCACCAGACCTTACACTGAAGCTTTCTTT. This translates into CASSQEPTRPYTEAFF.

V is TRBV30 and J is TRBJ2-6; D not resolved. The germline V and J ends were trimmed by 6 bases and 4 bases, with 4 bases remaining between them. There are 11 residues in the CDR3. CDR1 is GTSNPN and CDR2 is SVGIG in the germline V gene (reference sequence). CDR3 loop: CACTGANVLTF. In DNA form, the CDR3 reads TGTGCCTGCACCGGGGCCAACGTCCTGACTTTC. Together with reference TRBV30 and TRBJ2-6, the CDR3 gives the full variable domain: SQTIHQWPATLVQPVGSPLSLECTVEGTSNPNLYWYRQAAGRGLQLLFYSVGIGQISSEVPQNLSASRPQDRQFILSSKKLLLSDSGFYLCACTGANVLTFGAGSRLTVL.

In this sample, this clonotype turned up many times. V and J are TRBV13 and TRBJ2-1; D may match TRBD1 or TRBD2 (8 bases each). Germline V gene data show CDR1 as PRHDT and CDR2 as FYEKMQ (reference sequence). The CDR3 extends over 19 amino acids. V gave up 5 bases and J gave up 3 bases, with 26 bases separating them. CDR3 sequence reads: CASSARDRTGGGHYNEQFF. DNA of the CDR3: TGTGCCAGCAGCGCCCGGGACAGGACGGGCGGGGGGCACTACAATGAGCAGTTCTTC. The complete variable domain, with remaining parts taken from reference TRBV13 and TRBJ2-1, reads AAGVIQSPRHLIKEKRETATLKCYPIPRHDTVYWYQQGPGQDPQFLISFYEKMQSDKGSIPDRFSAQQFSDYHSELNMSSLELGDSALYFCASSARDRTGGGHYNEQFFGPGTRLTVL.

This clonotype came up many times. V gene TRBV6-2 or TRBV6-3 combines with J gene TRBJ1-5, with TRBD1 as a possible D gene (6 bases). CDR1 is MNHEY and CDR2 is SVGEGT in the germline V gene. The CDR3 covers 16 residues. Trimming cost V 0 bases and J 9 bases, with 18 bases left between them. The DNA for the CDR3 is TGTGCCAGCAGTTACTCGCGAAGGGGGGGCAATAGGCCCCAGCATTTT. Its translation is CASSYSRRGGNRPQHF.

This chain uses TRBV7-8 with TRBJ2-5; 10 nucleotides line up with TRBD2. Germline trimming cut 3 bases from V and 4 bases from J; bases unmatched to any gene: 5. Looked up from germline, CDR1 is SGHVS and CDR2 is FQNEAQ. CDR3 size: 15 residues. For the CDR3, the DNA is TGTGCCAGCAGCTTGGTAGCGGGGGGCCGAGAGACCCAGTACTTC. It translates to CASSLVAGGRETQYF. Variable domain in full (rest from reference TRBV7-8 and TRBJ2-5): GAGVSQSPRYKVAKRGQDVALRCDPISGHVSLFWYQQALGQGPEFLTYFQNEAQLDKSGLPSDRFFAERPEGSVSTLKIQRTQQEDSAVYLCASSLVAGGRETQYFGPGTRLLVL.

The chain uses TRBV5-1 and TRBJ1-1, with a weak D call TRBD1 (6 bases). CDR1 and CDR2 (germline): SGHRS, YFSETQ. The CDR3 is 12 residues long. The V end lost 2 bases, the J end lost 6 bases, and 8 bases lay between the germline ends. The CDR3 DNA follows: TGCGCCAGCAGCTTAGGACAGTCTGAAGCTTTCTTT. Its protein is CASSLGQSEAFF.

This clonotype was detected ten times or more. The chain links TRBV12-3 or TRBV12-4 to TRBJ2-7; 12 bases map to TRBD1. This CDR3 has 14 amino acids. Unmatched junction bases numbered 4, after V lost 6 bases and J lost 4 bases. The DNA of the CDR3 is TGTGCCAGCAGAGAGGGACAGGGGGCTTACGAGCAGTACTTC. Residues: CASREGQGAYEQYF.

This clonotype was counted at least ten times. The chain couples TRBV24-1 to TRBJ2-5; D is tentatively TRBD1 or TRBD2 (6 bases each). The CDR3 length is 14 residues. Germline CDR1 is KGHDR and CDR2 is SFDVKD. The ends were cut back, 11 bases at V and 1 base at J, with 16 bases in the middle. The CDR3 DNA reads as TGTGCCAAAGTCTGGGGGGCGCTCCAAGAGACCCAGTACTTC. Its protein product is CAKVWGALQETQYF.

There are a few counts of this clonotype. The chain is built from TRBV27 and TRBJ1-1, with D tentatively TRBD1 (6 bases). V was shortened by 3 bases and J by 9 bases, with 11 bases between the two germline ends. The germline CDR1 and CDR2 sequences are MNHEY and SMNVEV (reference sequence). The CDR3 length is 12 residues. This CDR3 is CASSFHRDKAFF. The CDR3 nucleotides are TGTGCCAGCAGTTTTCACAGGGACAAAGCTTTCTTT.

This clonotype was seen many times. V gene TRBV7-9 combines with J gene TRBJ1-1; TRBD1 matches at 10 bases. Germline V gene lookup returns CDR1 SEHNR and CDR2 FQNEAQ (reference sequence). The CDR3 has 15 amino acids. Losses at the gene ends were 5 bases for V and 4 bases for J; bases not matched to a gene: 7. CDR3 sequence: CASSPGTGVGTEAFF. The CDR3 bases are TGTGCCAGCAGCCCAGGGACAGGGGTTGGCACTGAAGCTTTCTTT.